One and the same sample provided the 12 T cell receptor beta chains below, sequenced in a study of cytomegalovirus exposure and HLA in healthy donors. In the PCR, 60 Vbeta and 13 Jbeta primers were used. Profiled with immunoSEQ multiplex PCR; TCRdb holds only in-frame clones, not every one. The data contain about 150,000 clones, about four fifths of them seen just once; the ten biggest clones take up under 5%. Sequencing used PBMCs. The receptors come from a girl between 10 and 17 years old in good health and CMV-seropositive.

The V call is TRBV9, the J call TRBJ2-1; TRBD1 matches at 9 bases. Trimming at V came to 0 bases and at J to 5 bases, leaving 6 bases not matched to a gene. CDR1 is SGDLS and CDR2 is YYNGEE in the germline V gene. The CDR3 length is 16 residues. In DNA, the CDR3 is TGTGCCAGCAGCGTAGCGGGACAGGGTAACCACAATGAGCAGTTCTTC. This codes for CASSVAGQGNHNEQFF.

The chain couples TRBV19 to TRBJ1-5; D perhaps matches TRBD1 (5 bases). Trimming removed 5 bases at V and 7 bases at J, with 27 bases between. Per the germline V gene, CDR1 is LNHDA and CDR2 is SQIVND (reference sequence). This CDR3 contains 18 residues. As DNA, the CDR3 is TGTGCCAGTAGTGATCTAAGCGGGGGAGATGGAGTTAAGCAGCCCCAGCATTTT. Protein: CASSDLSGGDGVKQPQHF.

CDR3 sequence (DNA): TGTGCTAGTGGTTTGGTACGGACAGGGGACGCAACTAATGAAAAACTGTTTTTT. This encodes CASGLVRTGDATNEKLFF. This sequence joins TRBV12-5 and TRBJ1-4; 9 nucleotides match TRBD1. Trimming took 0 bases from V and 0 from J; bases not matched to a gene: 5. CDR1 LGHNT and CDR2 FRNRAP come from the germline V gene. The CDR3 runs to 18 residues.

The chain employs TRBV19 and TRBJ1-2, with 7 bases matching TRBD1. The ends lost 2 bases at V and 0 bases at J; junction bases unmatched: 3. The CDR3 spans 15 residues. The germline CDR1 and CDR2 sequences are LNHDA and SQIVND (reference sequence). CDR3 coding DNA: TGTGCCAGTAGTATAATCAGGGGGTCTAACTATGGCTACACCTTC. It is translated as CASSIIRGSNYGYTF.

The V gene is TRBV6-5, the J gene TRBJ1-2; TRBD1 might be the D (6 bases). This CDR3 region has 15 residues. Trimming took off 6 bases at V and 0 bases at J, with 14 bases between the two ends. Germline CDR1 is MNHEY and CDR2 is SVGAGI. CDR3 DNA: TGTGCCAGCAGAGGGGGACAAGCCCCTAACTATGGCTACACCTTC. It translates to CASRGGQAPNYGYTF.

The chain combines TRBV18 with TRBJ1-1; D unresolved. Trimming took 1 base from V and 5 from J, leaving 5 bases between them. This CDR3 comprises 12 residues. Germline V gene lookup returns CDR1 KGHSH and CDR2 LQKENI. The CDR3 is CASSPRATEAFF. The CDR3 DNA follows: TGTGCCAGCTCACCACGGGCTACTGAAGCTTTCTTT.

The J gene is TRBJ2-2, the V gene TRBV7-2, with TRBD2 matching 16 bases. CDR1 and CDR2 (germline): SGHTA, FQGNSA. With V trimmed by 5 bases and J by 7 bases, 10 bases remained unmatched. The CDR3 runs to 18 residues. This chain's CDR3 is CASSQTGTSGGAIGELFF. The CDR3 nucleotides are TGTGCCAGCAGCCAGACCGGGACTAGCGGGGGGGCTATCGGGGAGCTGTTTTTT.

The table lists this clone with a count of one. V usage is TRBV7-3 and J usage is TRBJ2-3, with TRBD2 matching 8 bases. Germline values: CDR1 SGHTA, CDR2 FQGTGA. The CDR3 covers 15 residues. After removal of 5 bases from V and 3 bases from J, the junction contained 7 bases not matched to a gene. CDR3 region: CASSPGGVYTDTQYF. CDR3 coding DNA: TGTGCCAGCAGCCCGGGGGGGGTTTATACAGATACGCAGTATTTT. Filled out from reference TRBV7-3 and TRBJ2-3, the complete variable domain reads GAGVSQTPSNKVTEKGKYVELRCDPISGHTALYWYRQSLGQGPEFLIYFQGTGAADDSGLPNDRFFAVRPEGSVSTLKIQRTERGDSAVYLCASSPGGVYTDTQYFGPGTRLTVL.

This clone was seen once. The chain links TRBV10-1 to TRBJ2-1; 9 nucleotides align to TRBD2. From germline, CDR1 is WNHNN and CDR2 SYGVQD (reference sequence). With V trimmed by 4 bases and J by 5 bases, 9 bases remained unmatched. CDR3 length: 16 residues. CDR3 sequence reads: CASSGGLAGGDNEQFF. The DNA of the CDR3 is TGCGCCAGCAGTGGGGGACTAGCCGGGGGGGACAATGAGCAGTTCTTC.

This clone was detected only a few times. V is TRBV5-1 and J is TRBJ1-1; perhaps TRBD1 as D (6 bases). Germline loops: CDR1 SGHRS, CDR2 YFSETQ. V lost 4 bases and J lost 3, with 19 bases in between. This CDR3 comprises 16 residues. The DNA for the CDR3 is TGCGCCAGCAGCCTTCGAGGGGGGGCCGGGGACACTGAAGCTTTCTTT. Its translation is CASSLRGGAGDTEAFF.

The rearrangement joins TRBV7-9 to TRBJ1-2; perhaps TRBD1 as D (5 bases). CDR1 is SEHNR, CDR2 FQNEAQ, per germline (reference sequence). V gave up 10 bases and J gave up 8 bases, with 11 bases separating them. The CDR3 is made up of 10 amino acids. The CDR3 bases are TGTGCCACCAAAGGGGCCGGCTACACCTTC. Translating it yields CATKGAGYTF.

V gene TRBV19 combines with J gene TRBJ1-2; maybe TRBD1 (6 bases). Germline V gene data show CDR1 as LNHDA and CDR2 as SQIVND (reference sequence). V lost 9 bases and J 4 bases, leaving 9 bases between the germline ends. CDR3 length: 11 residues. DNA of the CDR3: TGTGCCAGCACAGGGTTCTATGGCTACACCTTC. It codes for CASTGFYGYTF.